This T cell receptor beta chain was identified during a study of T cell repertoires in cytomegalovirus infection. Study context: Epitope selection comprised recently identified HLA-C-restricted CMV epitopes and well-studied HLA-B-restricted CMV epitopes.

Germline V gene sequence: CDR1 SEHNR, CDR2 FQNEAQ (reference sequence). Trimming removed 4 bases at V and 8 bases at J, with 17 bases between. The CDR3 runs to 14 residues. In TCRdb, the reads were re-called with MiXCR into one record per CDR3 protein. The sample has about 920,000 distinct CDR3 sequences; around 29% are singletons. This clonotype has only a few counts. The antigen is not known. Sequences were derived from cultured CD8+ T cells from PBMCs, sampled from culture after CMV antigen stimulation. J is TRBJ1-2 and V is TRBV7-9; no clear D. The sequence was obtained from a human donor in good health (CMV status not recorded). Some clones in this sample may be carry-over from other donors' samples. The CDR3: CASSSPGRNGGYTF. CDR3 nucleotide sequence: TGTGCCAGCAGCTCCCCGGGCAGAAATGGAGGCTACACCTTC.